This T cell receptor (beta chain) emerged from a study of shared clonotypes between healthy human individuals. Regarding the study as a whole: A generally larger estimated richness was seen in naive subsets than in memory subsets. Roughly 4.7% was the fraction of naive CD4 clonotypes found shared across several donors.

The protocol was immunoSEQ multiplex PCR, while the TCRdb copy is restricted to in-frame clones and leaves out a portion. The sample consists of about 550,000 clones, just under 97% of them appearing once. After removal of 5 bases from V and 6 bases from J, the junction contained 7 bases not matched to a gene. The germline V gene encodes CDR1 LNHDA and CDR2 SQIVND (reference sequence). There are 15 residues in the CDR3. Cells designated naive CD8 were CD45RO-negative and were positively selected for CCR7, with terminally differentiated effector memory CD45RA+ cells excluded. In regard to this clone: The target antigen is unknown.

Sequenced sample: naive CD8+ T cells sorted from blood. This TCR derives from a woman aged 25 to 39 in good health. V gene TRBV19 combines with J gene TRBJ2-3, with TRBD2 matching 11 bases. The CDR3 is CASSPHSGREDTQYF. CDR3 nucleotides: TGTGCCAGTAGTCCTCATAGCGGGAGGGAGGATACGCAGTATTTT.